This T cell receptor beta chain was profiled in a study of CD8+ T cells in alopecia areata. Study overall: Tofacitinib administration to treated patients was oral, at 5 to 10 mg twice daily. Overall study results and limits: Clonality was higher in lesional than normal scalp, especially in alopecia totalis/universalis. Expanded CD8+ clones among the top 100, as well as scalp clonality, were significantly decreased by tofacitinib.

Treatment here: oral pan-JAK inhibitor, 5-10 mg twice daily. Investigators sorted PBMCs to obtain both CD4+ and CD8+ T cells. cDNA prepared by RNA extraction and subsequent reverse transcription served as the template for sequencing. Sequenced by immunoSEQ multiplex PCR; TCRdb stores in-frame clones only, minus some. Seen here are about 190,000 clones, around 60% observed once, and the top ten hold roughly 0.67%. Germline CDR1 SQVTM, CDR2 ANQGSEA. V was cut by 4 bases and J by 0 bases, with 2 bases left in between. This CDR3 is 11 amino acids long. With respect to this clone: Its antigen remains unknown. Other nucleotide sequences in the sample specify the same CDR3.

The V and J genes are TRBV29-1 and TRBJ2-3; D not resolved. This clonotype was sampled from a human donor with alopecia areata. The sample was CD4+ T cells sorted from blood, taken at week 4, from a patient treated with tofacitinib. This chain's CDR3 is CSVGSTDTQYF. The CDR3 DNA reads TGCAGCGTTGGCAGCACAGATACGCAGTATTTT.